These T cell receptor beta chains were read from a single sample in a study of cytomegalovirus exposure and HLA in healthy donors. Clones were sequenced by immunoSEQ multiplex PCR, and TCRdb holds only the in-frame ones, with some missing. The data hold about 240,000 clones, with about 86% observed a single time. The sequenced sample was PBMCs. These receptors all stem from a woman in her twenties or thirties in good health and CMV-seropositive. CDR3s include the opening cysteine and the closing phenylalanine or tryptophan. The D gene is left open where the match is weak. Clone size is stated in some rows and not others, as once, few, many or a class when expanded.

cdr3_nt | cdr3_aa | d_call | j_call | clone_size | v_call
TGCGCCAGCGCCCGGGACAGGGCCCACGGGGAGCTGTTTTTT | CASARDRAHGELFF | TRBD1 | TRBJ2-2 | NA | TRBV5-1
TGTGCCAGCAGTGACTGGACAGGATTAAATGAAAAACTGTTTTTT | CASSDWTGLNEKLFF | TRBD1 | TRBJ1-4 | NA | TRBV6-1
TGTGCCAGCAGTTTATTCGGGACAGTGGCCTCTAGCAATCAGCCCCAGCATTTT | CASSLFGTVASSNQPQHF | TRBD1 | TRBJ1-5 | NA | TRBV28
TGTGCCAGCTCGCGGAGAGGGGGTAATGAAAAACTGTTTTTT | CASSRRGGNEKLFF | NA | TRBJ1-4 | NA | TRBV21-1
TGTGCCAGCACTACATTGAGAACAGGGGGCGAGAACTATGGCTACACCTTC | CASTTLRTGGENYGYTF | TRBD1 | TRBJ1-2 | NA | TRBV11-2
TGTGCCAGCAGTTTACTCGACAGGGCGGCCCTTTATGGCTACACCTTC | CASSLLDRAALYGYTF | TRBD1 | TRBJ1-2 | NA | TRBV28
TGTGCCAGCAGTTATCTAGCGGGAGCAAATGAGCAGTTCTTC | CASSYLAGANEQFF | TRBD2 | TRBJ2-1 | NA | TRBV6-6
TGTGCCTGGAGTTGGGGACTAGCGGGAGGTTCAGATACGCAGTATTTT | CAWSWGLAGGSDTQYF | TRBD2 | TRBJ2-3 | NA | TRBV30
TGTGCCAGCAGCCCTGGGGACAGGGGTAATGAAAAACTGTTTTTT | CASSPGDRGNEKLFF | TRBD1 | TRBJ1-4 | NA | TRBV11-3
TGCGCCAGCAGCCTAGGACAGCAGGGCCAGCCCCAGCATTTT | CASSLGQQGQPQHF | NA | TRBJ1-5 | NA | TRBV5-1
TGTGCCATAAGGACAGGCTACGAGCAGTACTTC | CAIRTGYEQYF | TRBD1 | TRBJ2-7 | NA | TRBV10-3
TGTGCCAGCAGCTTGGTGGTGAGAGAAGATACGCAGTATTTT | CASSLVVREDTQYF | NA | TRBJ2-3 | NA | TRBV11-2
TGTGCCAGCAGCCCCGGGTACTATGGCTACACCTTC | CASSPGYYGYTF | NA | TRBJ1-2 | NA | TRBV6-5
TGTGCCAGCAGTGTAGTCGGCGGTCAGCCCCAGCATTTT | CASSVVGGQPQHF | NA | TRBJ1-5 | few | TRBV6-4
TGTGCCAGTAGTATAGATCAACTAGCGAGAGCCTACAATGAGCAGTTCTTC | CASSIDQLARAYNEQFF | TRBD2 | TRBJ2-1 | NA | TRBV19
TGTGCCAGCGGTGGTCCTAGCTCCTACAATGAGCAGTTCTTC | CASGGPSSYNEQFF | NA | TRBJ2-1 | NA | TRBV2
TGTGCCTGGAACGGACTGCTGGAAGGCACCATATATTTT | CAWNGLLEGTIYF | NA | TRBJ1-3 | NA | TRBV30
TGTGCCAGCAGTGTAGATTCGGTGGGACTACCTACAGATACGCAGTATTTT | CASSVDSVGLPTDTQYF | TRBD2 | TRBJ2-3 | NA | TRBV2
TGTGCCAGCAGCTTACGACAAAGGGGCGGCTACACCTTC | CASSLRQRGGYTF | NA | TRBJ1-2 | NA | TRBV7-2
TGTGCCAGCAGAACTGCGGCGGGAGGTACCTACAATGAGCAGTTCTTC | CASRTAAGGTYNEQFF | TRBD2 | TRBJ2-1 | NA | TRBV27
TGCGCCAGCAATGACCGGGACAGAACCTACGAGCAGTACTTC | CASNDRDRTYEQYF | TRBD1 | TRBJ2-7 | NA | TRBV10-2
TGTGCCAGCAGGATTAATTGGACCAGGGTCCGGAATGGCTACACCTTC | CASRINWTRVRNGYTF | NA | TRBJ1-2 | NA | TRBV2
TGTGCCAGCAGCTTTGGCGGGAGCGAGCAGTACTTC | CASSFGGSEQYF | TRBD2 | TRBJ2-7 | few | TRBV5-6
TGTGCCAGCAGATTTTACGGGGGTTCTATCACCGGGGAGCTGTTTTTT | CASRFYGGSITGELFF | NA | TRBJ2-2 | once | TRBV27
TGTGCCATCAGTGAGCTCAGCCCGGGGGCCCAGCATTTT | CAISELSPGAQHF | NA | TRBJ1-5 | NA | TRBV10-3
TGTGCCAGCAGCTTGGACCGGGTTTATGGCTACACCTTC | CASSLDRVYGYTF | NA | TRBJ1-2 | NA | TRBV5-6
TGTGCCAGCAGCGTAGGGACTAGCGGTGGCTACGAGCAGTACTTC | CASSVGTSGGYEQYF | TRBD2 | TRBJ2-7 | NA | TRBV9
TGTGCCAGCAGAGTAGGGACAGCCGGTGAAAAACTGTTTTTT | CASRVGTAGEKLFF | TRBD1 | TRBJ1-4 | NA | TRBV6-1
TGTGCCAGCAGCGAAAGGACAGGGGGGGAGACCCAGTACTTC | CASSERTGGETQYF | TRBD1 | TRBJ2-5 | NA | TRBV9
TGTGCCAGCACTCAAACTAGCGGCATATACAATGAGCAGTTCTTC | CASTQTSGIYNEQFF | TRBD2 | TRBJ2-1 | NA | TRBV2
TGTGCCAGCAGCTTAGGAGAGGCTAGCGGGAGTTCCTACGAGCAGTACTTC | CASSLGEASGSSYEQYF | TRBD2 | TRBJ2-7 | NA | TRBV7-8
TGTGCCACCAGCAGGAGTGACAGGCCCTACTACGAGCAGTACTTC | CATSRSDRPYYEQYF | NA | TRBJ2-7 | NA | TRBV15
TGTGCCAGCAGCGTAGACGGGACAGTCTACGAGCAGTACTTC | CASSVDGTVYEQYF | TRBD1 | TRBJ2-7 | NA | TRBV9
TGTGCCAGCAACCCCAGGGACTTCTTCAATGAGCAGTTCTTC | CASNPRDFFNEQFF | NA | TRBJ2-1 | NA | TRBV9
TGTGCCCTGAGCGGAAACACCGGGGAGCTGTTTTTT | CALSGNTGELFF | NA | TRBJ2-2 | NA | TRBV30
TGTGCCAGCTCATCGTTGGGACAGGGCAATCAGCCCCAGCATTTT | CASSSLGQGNQPQHF | TRBD1 | TRBJ1-5 | few | TRBV18
TGTGCCAGCAGCAATACGGGGGGCGAAATCCAAGAGACCCAGTACTTC | CASSNTGGEIQETQYF | NA | TRBJ2-5 | once | TRBV7-9
TGCGCCAGCAGCTCGCGGTGGACCGACAGCTCCTACAATGAGCAGTTCTTC | CASSSRWTDSSYNEQFF | NA | TRBJ2-1 | NA | TRBV5-1
TGTGCCAGCAGTTTGGGGGGTTCCGGGGAGCTGTTTTTT | CASSLGGSGELFF | NA | TRBJ2-2 | NA | TRBV27
TGCGCCAGCAGCTTGGTACCGAGCGGGCCACCCACGGGGGAGCAGTACTTC | CASSLVPSGPPTGEQYF | NA | TRBJ2-7 | NA | TRBV5-1
TGTGCCAGCCTTTCGGGACAGAGTATCTATGGCTACACCTTC | CASLSGQSIYGYTF | TRBD1 | TRBJ1-2 | NA | TRBV28
TGTGCCTGGAGTCGTGGACTAGCGGGGAACACAGATACGCAGTATTTT | CAWSRGLAGNTDTQYF | TRBD2 | TRBJ2-3 | NA | TRBV30